The next 27 T cell receptor beta chains were all read from a single sample in a study of T cell responses to AZD1222 COVID-19 vaccine. Here immunoSEQ multiplex PCR was the method, and the copy in TCRdb shows in-frame clones only, minus some. The sample holds 35,000 to 45,000 clones, over 70% seen once. The starting material was peripheral blood, obtained 28 days after the second AZD1222 dose. These receptors originate from an adult who received the AZD1222 COVID-19 vaccine.

The chain links TRBV19 to TRBJ2-2; tentative D call: TRBD1 (5 bases). There are 17 residues in the CDR3. Germline assignment: CDR1 LNHDA and CDR2 SQIVND (reference sequence). V lost 3 bases, J lost 4 bases, and 18 bases lay in between. This CDR3 is CASSMYRPPFSTGELFF. The DNA of the CDR3 is TGTGCCAGTAGTATGTACAGGCCACCCTTTTCCACCGGGGAGCTGTTTTTT.

This clone was recorded once. This chain connects TRBV14 to TRBJ1-6, with unresolved D. The ends were cut back, 1 base at V and 9 bases at J, with 10 bases in the middle. This CDR3 is built from 14 residues. The germline V gene encodes CDR1 SGHDN and CDR2 FVKESK. The CDR3 region is CASSQAWGGSPLHF. The CDR3, as DNA: TGTGCCAGCAGCCAAGCTTGGGGTGGTTCACCCCTCCACTTT.

CDR3 bases: TGTGCCAGCTCACCAACGGCGGGAAGGACTGAAGCTTTCTTT. This codes for CASSPTAGRTEAFF. The V call is TRBV18, the J call TRBJ1-1; no reliable D call. V was trimmed by 2 bases and J by 5 bases, leaving 12 bases between them. The germline V gene has CDR1 KGHSH and CDR2 LQKENI. This CDR3 is 14 amino acids long.

The V and J genes are TRBV7-9 and TRBJ2-5; 10 nucleotides line up with TRBD2. V shed 1 base and J 5 bases; nucleotides not matched to a gene: 7. From germline, CDR1 is SEHNR and CDR2 FQNEAQ (reference sequence). The CDR3 covers 16 residues. Here the CDR3 DNA reads TGTGCCAGCAGCTTAGGGGCTAGCGGGGGTTCGGAGACCCAGTACTTC. Translation: CASSLGASGGSETQYF.

This clone was observed a single time. The chain combines TRBV12-5 with TRBJ1-4; possible D gene TRBD1, 6 bases. Germline CDR1 reads LGHNT; CDR2 reads FRNRAP. The CDR3 is made up of 14 amino acids. V was pared by 5 bases and J by 5 bases, with 12 bases between. CDR3 sequence reads: CASGHREPNEKLFF. CDR3 sequence (DNA): TGTGCTAGTGGTCACAGGGAACCCAATGAAAAACTGTTTTTT.

This chain uses TRBV29-1 with TRBJ1-2, with D perhaps TRBD1 (5 bases). The CDR3 has 14 amino acids. The germline CDR1 and CDR2 sequences are SQVTM and ANQGSEA. With 3 bases removed from V and 4 bases from J, the gap between germline ends came to 15 bases. CDR3 nucleotides: TGCAGCGTTGACCCGGGGGGAATAAGCTATGGCTACACCTTC. Residues: CSVDPGGISYGYTF.

This clone was detected only once. The CDR3, as DNA: TGCGCCAGCAGCTTGTCAAAGGGCCAAGAGCCCCTCCACTTT. Translating gives CASSLSKGQEPLHF. The chain combines TRBV5-1 with TRBJ1-6; no firm D call. V lost 1 base, J lost 13 bases, and 15 bases lay in between. In germline, CDR1 is SGHRS, CDR2 YFSETQ. The CDR3 extends over 14 amino acids.

The genes are TRBV19 and TRBJ2-2, with TRBD1 matching over 9 bases. Germline V gene sequence: CDR1 LNHDA, CDR2 SQIVND (reference sequence). The CDR3 has 18 residues. Trimming took 1 base from V and 5 from J; bases not matched to a gene: 11. In nucleotides, the CDR3 is TGTGCCAGTAGTATAGGGCCGGGACAGGGTTTAGTGACCGGGGAGCTGTTTTTT. This encodes CASSIGPGQGLVTGELFF.

The chain uses TRBV30 and TRBJ1-2; D possibly corresponds to TRBD1 (5 bases). V was clipped by 0 bases and J by 4 bases, with 12 bases between them. This CDR3 comprises 14 residues. The germline V gene has CDR1 GTSNPN and CDR2 SVGIG (reference sequence). The CDR3 loop reads CAWSVLTVAYGYTF. The CDR3 DNA reads TGTGCCTGGAGTGTACTGACAGTTGCCTATGGCTACACCTTC.

The chain couples TRBV3-1 (or the pseudogene TRBV3-2) to TRBJ1-5; 10 nucleotides agree with TRBD1. The germline V gene encodes CDR1 LGHDT and CDR2 YNNKEL (reference sequence). Trimming cost V 5 bases and J 2 bases; bases outside gene matches: 0. There are 14 residues in the CDR3. The CDR3 spells CASSGTGGNQPQHF. CDR3 sequence (DNA): TGTGCCAGCAGCGGGACAGGGGGCAATCAGCCCCAGCATTTT.

V gene TRBV5-1 combines with J gene TRBJ2-3; 9 bases fit TRBD2. The CDR3 has 15 amino acids. V shed 7 bases and J 0 bases; nucleotides not matched to a gene: 6. The germline gives CDR1 SGHRS, CDR2 YFSETQ. CDR3 nucleotides: TGCGCCAGCCGGATAGCGGGGGTGAGCACAGATACGCAGTATTTT. This encodes CASRIAGVSTDTQYF.

The chain uses TRBV30 and TRBJ1-6, with D possibly being TRBD1 (5 bases). CDR3 size: 15 residues. Trimming took off 1 base at V and 10 bases at J, with 17 bases between the two ends. CDR1 and CDR2 (germline): GTSNPN, SVGIG (reference sequence). The CDR3 protein is CAWSALGTLGSPLHF. DNA for the CDR3: TGTGCCTGGAGTGCCCTCGGGACTTTGGGGTCACCCCTCCACTTT. Full variable domain (missing parts from reference TRBV30 and TRBJ1-6): SQTIHQWPATLVQPVGSPLSLECTVEGTSNPNLYWYRQAAGRGLQLLFYSVGIGQISSEVPQNLSASRPQDRQFILSSKKLLLSDSGFYLCAWSALGTLGSPLHFGNGTRLTVT.

CDR3 in amino acids: CASSLRDAGTYEQYF. The CDR3 DNA follows: TGTGCCAGCAGTTTAAGGGACGCTGGTACCTACGAGCAGTACTTC. The chain recombines TRBV27 with TRBJ2-7; tentatively, D is TRBD1 or TRBD2 (5 bases each). Germline V gene data show CDR1 as MNHEY and CDR2 as SMNVEV (reference sequence). The CDR3 has 15 residues. The V end was cut by 2 bases, the J end by 2 bases, with 13 bases between.

The genes are TRBV7-9 and TRBJ2-3; the D is unclear. The V and J ends lost 5 bases and 0 bases respectively, with 9 bases between them. Germline CDR1 reads SEHNR; CDR2 reads FQNEAQ (reference sequence). The CDR3 is 14 amino acids. In nucleotides, the CDR3 is TGTGCCAGCAGCGAGGCCCCCAGCACAGATACGCAGTATTTT. This translates into CASSEAPSTDTQYF.

This clone was detected only a few times. The genes are TRBV5-1 and TRBJ1-6; no definite D call. CDR1 is SGHRS and CDR2 is YFSETQ in the germline V gene. The CDR3 consists of 15 residues. V lost 1 base and J 8 bases, leaving 13 bases between the germline ends. The CDR3 spells CASSLRFGEDSPLHF. In DNA, the CDR3 is TGCGCCAGCAGCTTGAGGTTTGGGGAGGATTCACCCCTCCACTTT.

The rearrangement uses TRBV12-3 or TRBV12-4 and TRBJ1-2; no definite D call. The CDR3 spans 13 residues. Trimming removed 6 bases from V and 0 bases from J, with 8 bases in between. This CDR3 reads CASRETSNYGYTF. The CDR3 nucleotides read TGTGCCAGCAGGGAGACATCTAACTATGGCTACACCTTC.

This chain uses TRBV27 with TRBJ2-1; a possible D gene is TRBD2 (5 bases). This CDR3 has 15 residues. V lost 0 bases, J lost 5 bases, and 11 bases lay in between. Germline V gene sequence: CDR1 MNHEY, CDR2 SMNVEV (reference sequence). DNA of the CDR3: TGTGCCAGCAGTTTATCGCTTCGGGGAAACAATGAGCAGTTCTTC. Translation gives CASSLSLRGNNEQFF.

The gene calls are TRBV5-8 and TRBJ1-5, with a tentative D call TRBD1 (6 bases). Germline V gene data show CDR1 as SGHTS and CDR2 as YDEGEE. The V end lost 4 bases, the J end lost 2 bases, and 10 bases lay between the germline ends. This CDR3 contains 14 residues. The CDR3 protein is CASSLEGGNQPQHF. The CDR3 coding sequence is TGTGCCAGCAGCCTCGAGGGGGGCAATCAGCCCCAGCATTTT.

Relative to its sample, this clone is medium-sized. The chain combines TRBV7-8 with TRBJ2-5; TRBD2 agrees at 13 bases. Trimming at V came to 5 bases and at J to 9 bases, leaving 21 bases not matched to a gene. This CDR3 contains 19 residues. Germline loops: CDR1 SGHVS, CDR2 FQNEAQ. This chain's CDR3 is CASSRKGGLAGTVGEAQYF. For the CDR3, the DNA is TGTGCCAGCAGCCGAAAGGGGGGACTAGCGGGAACGGTGGGTGAGGCCCAGTACTTC. The whole variable domain, remainder taken from reference TRBV7-8 and TRBJ2-5, is GAGVSQSPRYKVAKRGQDVALRCDPISGHVSLFWYQQALGQGPEFLTYFQNEAQLDKSGLPSDRFFAERPEGSVSTLKIQRTQQEDSAVYLCASSRKGGLAGTVGEAQYFGPGTRLLVL.

This sequence joins TRBV5-8 and TRBJ1-6; D remains unclear. Between the trimmed V and J ends, which lost 0 bases and 13 bases, there was a span of 20 bases. Germline values: CDR1 SGHTS, CDR2 YDEGEE. This CDR3 region has 16 residues. Here the CDR3 reads CASSLEGNKAVIPLHF. CDR3 nucleotide sequence: TGTGCCAGCAGCTTGGAAGGAAACAAGGCCGTAATCCCCCTCCACTTT.

The chain uses TRBV5-1 and TRBJ1-4, with 7 bases that match TRBD1. The CDR3 runs 16 residues. Germline V gives CDR1 SGHRS, CDR2 YFSETQ. Germline trimming cut 0 bases from V and 0 bases from J; bases unmatched to any gene: 2. The CDR3 nucleotides read TGCGCCAGCAGCTTGGGGGGGACAGCAACTAATGAAAAACTGTTTTTT. This sequence encodes CASSLGGTATNEKLFF.

Here the CDR3 DNA reads TGTGCCAGTAGTCCCTTGGGACACCAGGGCACTGAAGCTTTCTTT. It encodes CASSPLGHQGTEAFF. V usage is TRBV19 and J usage is TRBJ1-1; tentative D call: TRBD1 (6 bases). The V and J ends lost 5 bases and 4 bases respectively, with 17 bases between them. Germline V gene lookup returns CDR1 LNHDA and CDR2 SQIVND (reference sequence). The CDR3 totals 15 residues.

The gene calls are TRBV6-6 and TRBJ1-2, with D tentatively TRBD1 (5 bases). CDR3 length: 13 residues. Germline loops: CDR1 MNHNY, CDR2 SVGAGI (reference sequence). Trimming cost V 8 bases and J 4 bases, with 14 bases left between them. As DNA, the CDR3 is TGTGCCAGCGGGGCAAGGGATCTCTATGGCTACACCTTC. Encoded protein: CASGARDLYGYTF.

V usage is TRBV19 and J usage is TRBJ1-4, with D unresolved. V shed 7 bases and J shed 5 bases, with 8 bases lying between them. The CDR3 is 12 residues long. The germline CDR1 and CDR2 sequences are LNHDA and SQIVND (reference sequence). CDR3: CASIEGNEKLFF. The DNA of the CDR3 is TGTGCCAGTATCGAAGGAAATGAAAAACTGTTTTTT.

The chain carries TRBV15 and TRBJ2-1; D might be TRBD2 (5 bases). CDR3 length: 13 residues. The germline V gene has CDR1 LNHNV and CDR2 YYDKDF (reference sequence). Trimming removed 3 bases at V and 10 bases at J, with 13 bases between. CDR3 region: CATSSLAGEEQFF. As DNA, the CDR3 is TGTGCCACCAGCAGTCTAGCCGGGGAGGAGCAGTTCTTC. The full variable domain, rest sourced from reference TRBV15 and TRBJ2-1, is DAMVIQNPRYQVTQFGKPVTLSCSQTLNHNVMYWYQQKSSQAPKLLFHYYDKDFNNEADTPDNFQSRRPNTSFCFLDIRSPGLGDTAMYLCATSSLAGEEQFFGPGTRLTVL.

J is TRBJ1-5 and V is TRBV5-1; D uncertain. Germline loops: CDR1 SGHRS, CDR2 YFSETQ. V gave up 0 bases and J gave up 5 bases, with 9 bases separating them. The length of the CDR3 is 14 residues. The chain's CDR3 is CASSLGGLDQPQHF. The DNA of the CDR3 is TGCGCCAGCAGCTTGGGAGGGTTAGATCAGCCCCAGCATTTT.

The chain couples TRBV12-2 to TRBJ2-5; TRBD1 is the table's D call, not checked against the DNA. TRBV12-2 is annotated as a pseudogene. CDR3 length equals 13 residues. The CDR3 sequence: CASLPTEEETQYF. The CDR3 DNA follows: TGTGCAAGTCTCCCGACAGAGGAAGAGACCCAGTACTTC.